These 2 T cell receptor beta chains share one sample of origin, sequenced in a study of control samples from healthy donors and cancer patients. Profiling relied on immunoSEQ multiplex PCR, and the TCRdb table lists in-frame clones only, not all of them. The sample carries around 250,000 clones, over 70% recorded once. The source material was PBMCs. These receptors were obtained from a woman between 55 and 75 years old with lung cancer.

The V and J genes are TRBV10-2 and TRBJ1-1; D may be TRBD1 (5 bases). Germline V lookup: CDR1 WSHSY, CDR2 SAAADI. The CDR3 runs to 12 residues. V was clipped by 8 bases and J by 6 bases, with 13 bases between them. The CDR3 region is CASLSQGSEAFF. CDR3 sequence (DNA): TGCGCCAGCCTTTCCCAGGGATCTGAAGCTTTCTTT.

As DNA, the CDR3 is TGCGCCAGCAGAACCCAAACAACTAATGAAAAACTGTTTTTT. This sequence encodes CASRTQTTNEKLFF. The rearrangement uses TRBV5-1 and TRBJ1-4; D remains unclear. The CDR3 spans 14 residues. Germline-derived CDR1 and CDR2 are SGHRS and YFSETQ. Between the trimmed V and J ends, which lost 5 bases and 0 bases, there was a span of 8 bases. The variable domain in full, completed from reference TRBV5-1 and TRBJ1-4, reads KAGVTQTPRYLIKTRGQQVTLSCSPISGHRSVSWYQQTPGQGLQFLFEYFSETQRNKGNFPGRFSGRQFSNSRSEMNVSTLELGDSALYLCASRTQTTNEKLFFGSGTQLSVL.